The source of this T cell receptor gamma chain is a study of Vδ1+ human thymocytes. The study, taken as a whole, reports: Highly polyclonal TRG and TRD repertoires with Gaussian CDR3 length distributions appeared in thymus.

Thymocytes were sorted as CD3+ TCRVdelta1+ TCRVdelta2- after alphabeta T cell depletion. This CDR3 comprises 13 residues. CDR1 and CDR2 (germline): EGSTGY, YDSYTSSV. V gave up 2 bases and J gave up 0 bases; unmatched junction bases: 1. Sequences come from RNA converted to cDNA by reverse transcription. The CDR3 regions were amplified by multiplex PCR from V-gene primers to a constant-region primer. TCRdb redid clone calling on the multiplex PCR reads using CATT. The profile covers tens of thousands of gamma-chain clones, with 20% to 25% appearing a single time and 1.5% to 2% taken by the ten largest. This clone is deemed medium-sized (0.01 to 0.1%). Its matching antigen is unknown.

The chain has TRGV4 and TRGJ1 or TRGJ2. This receptor was taken from a boy in the first two years of life who had congenital heart surgery. Source material: Vdelta1+ gamma-delta thymocytes from the thymus. Subset reported: FACS-sorted CD3+ TCRalphabeta- TCRVdelta1+ TCRVdelta2- thymocytes. CDR3 sequence: CATWDENYYKKLF. Written as DNA, the CDR3 is TGTGCCACCTGGGATGAGAATTATTATAAGAAACTCTTT.